One T cell receptor beta chain is described in this entry. Its antigen is unknown. Gene labels here are mouse ones. The sequenced fragment ends 1 residue before the CDR3 boundary, so the rest is inferred from the germline J gene. Indicated time point: mouse harvest day 14 after allogeneic transplant. Mouse grafts combined 10^7 T-cell-depleted bone marrow cells with 10^6 splenic CD5+ T cells. This specimen belongs to a study of tissue T cells after allogeneic stem cell transplantation. Overall study findings and caveats: Few T cell clones were shared across patients, but motif clusters showed tissue-specific shared signatures. Blood and spleen captured only part of the tissue TCR repertoire. Within patients, tissue anatomy strongly shaped TCR repertoire composition.

The repertoire was sequenced with immunoSEQ multiplex PCR; TCRdb's copy has only in-frame clones and lacks some. The table includes 3,500 to 4,500 clones, more than 45% detected once. From germline, CDR1 is MNHDT and CDR2 YYDKIL. Germline trimming cut 7 bases from V and 2 bases from J; bases unmatched to any gene: 3. The CDR3 has 13 amino acids. The rearrangement uses TRBV17 and TRBJ2-7; TRBD1 matches 9 bases. This sequence originates from a female BALB/c mouse given C57BL/6 T cells with graft-versus-host disease after an allogeneic hematopoietic cell transplant. The sample was lymph node tissue. CDR3 sequence reads: CASTTGGAYEQYF. CDR3 bases read: TGTGCTAGCACCACAGGGGGCGCCTATGAACAGTAC.